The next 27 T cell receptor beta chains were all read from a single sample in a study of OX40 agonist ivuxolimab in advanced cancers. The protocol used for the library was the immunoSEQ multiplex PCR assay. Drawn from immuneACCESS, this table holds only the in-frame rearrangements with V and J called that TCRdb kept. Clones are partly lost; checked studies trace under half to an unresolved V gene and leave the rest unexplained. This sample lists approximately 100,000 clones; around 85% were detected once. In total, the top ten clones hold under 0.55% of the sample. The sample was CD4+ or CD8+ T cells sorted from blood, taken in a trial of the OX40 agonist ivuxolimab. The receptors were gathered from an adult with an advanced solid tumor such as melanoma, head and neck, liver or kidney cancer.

This CDR3 reads CASSLSGRRIEAFF. The CDR3 DNA reads as TGTGCCAGCAGTCTGAGCGGACGGCGGATTGAAGCTTTCTTT. The J gene is TRBJ1-1, the V gene TRBV11-2, with D unresolved. The CDR3 runs 14 residues. Germline V gene data show CDR1 as SGHAT and CDR2 as FQNNGV. Trimming took 6 bases from V and 7 from J, leaving 18 bases between them.

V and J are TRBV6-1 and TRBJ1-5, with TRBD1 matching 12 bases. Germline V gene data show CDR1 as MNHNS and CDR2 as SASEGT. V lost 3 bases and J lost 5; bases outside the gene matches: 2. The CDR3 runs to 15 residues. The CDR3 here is CASSDRDRGHQPQHF. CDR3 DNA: TGTGCCAGCAGTGACCGGGACAGGGGGCATCAGCCCCAGCATTTT.

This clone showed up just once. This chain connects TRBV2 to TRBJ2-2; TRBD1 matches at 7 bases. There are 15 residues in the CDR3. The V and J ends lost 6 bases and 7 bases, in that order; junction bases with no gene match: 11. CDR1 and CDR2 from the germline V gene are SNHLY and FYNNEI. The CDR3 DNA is TGTGCCAGCAGGGGGGAGACAGGGTCTTACGGGGAGCTGTTTTTT. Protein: CASRGETGSYGELFF.

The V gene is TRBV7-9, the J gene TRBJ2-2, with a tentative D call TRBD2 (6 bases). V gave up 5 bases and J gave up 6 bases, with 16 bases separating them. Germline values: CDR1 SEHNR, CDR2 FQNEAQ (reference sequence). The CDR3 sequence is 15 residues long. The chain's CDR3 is CASSPPRGGAGELFF. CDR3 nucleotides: TGTGCCAGCAGCCCGCCGCGGGGTGGGGCCGGGGAGCTGTTTTTT.

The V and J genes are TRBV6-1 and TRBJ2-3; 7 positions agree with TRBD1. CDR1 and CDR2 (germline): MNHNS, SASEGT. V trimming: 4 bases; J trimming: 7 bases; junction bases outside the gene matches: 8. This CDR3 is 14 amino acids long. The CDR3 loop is CASSVLRGMNTQYF. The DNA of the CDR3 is TGTGCCAGCAGTGTCCTCAGGGGGATGAATACGCAGTATTTT.

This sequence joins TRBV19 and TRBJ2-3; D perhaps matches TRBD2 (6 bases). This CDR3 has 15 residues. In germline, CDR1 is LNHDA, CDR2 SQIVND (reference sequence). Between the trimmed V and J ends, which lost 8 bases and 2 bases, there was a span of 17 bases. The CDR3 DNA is TGTGCCAGTGGCTCCAGGACTAAACCCACAGATACGCAGTATTTT. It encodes CASGSRTKPTDTQYF.

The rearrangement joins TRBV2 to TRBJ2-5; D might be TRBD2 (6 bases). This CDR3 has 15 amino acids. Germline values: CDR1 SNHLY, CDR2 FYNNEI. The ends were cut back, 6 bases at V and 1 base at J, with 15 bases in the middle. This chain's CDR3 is CASRATSGGQETQYF. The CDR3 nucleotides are TGTGCCAGCAGGGCGACTAGTGGGGGCCAAGAGACCCAGTACTTC. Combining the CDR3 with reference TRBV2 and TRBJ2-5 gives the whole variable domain EPEVTQTPSHQVTQMGQEVILRCVPISNHLYFYWYRQILGQKVEFLVSFYNNEISEKSEIFDDQFSVERPDGSNFTLKIRSTKLEDSAMYFCASRATSGGQETQYFGPGTRLLVL.

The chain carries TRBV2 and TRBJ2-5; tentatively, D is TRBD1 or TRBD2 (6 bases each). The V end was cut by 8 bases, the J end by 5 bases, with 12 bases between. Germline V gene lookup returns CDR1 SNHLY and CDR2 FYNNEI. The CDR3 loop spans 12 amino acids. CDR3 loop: CASGGLGETQYF. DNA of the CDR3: TGTGCCAGCGGGGGGCTCGGGGAGACCCAGTACTTC.

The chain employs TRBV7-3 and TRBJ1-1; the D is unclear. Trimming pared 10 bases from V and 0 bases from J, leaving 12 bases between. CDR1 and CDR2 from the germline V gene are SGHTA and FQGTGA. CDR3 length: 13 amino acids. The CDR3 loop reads CAIEKGMNTEAFF. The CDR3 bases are TGTGCCATAGAAAAGGGAATGAACACTGAAGCTTTCTTT.

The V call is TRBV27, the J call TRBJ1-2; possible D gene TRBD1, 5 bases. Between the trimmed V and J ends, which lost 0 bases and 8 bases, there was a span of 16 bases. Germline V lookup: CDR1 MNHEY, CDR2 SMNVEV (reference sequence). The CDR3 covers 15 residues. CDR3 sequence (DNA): TGTGCCAGCAGTTTATCGTGGACCGGGACGAACGGCTACACCTTC. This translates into CASSLSWTGTNGYTF.

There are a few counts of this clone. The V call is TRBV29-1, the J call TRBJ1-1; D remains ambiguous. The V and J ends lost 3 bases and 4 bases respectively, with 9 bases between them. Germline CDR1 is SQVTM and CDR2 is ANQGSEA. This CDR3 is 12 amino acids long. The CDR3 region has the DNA TGCAGCGTTGAGGGCCTTACCACTGAAGCTTTCTTT. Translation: CSVEGLTTEAFF.

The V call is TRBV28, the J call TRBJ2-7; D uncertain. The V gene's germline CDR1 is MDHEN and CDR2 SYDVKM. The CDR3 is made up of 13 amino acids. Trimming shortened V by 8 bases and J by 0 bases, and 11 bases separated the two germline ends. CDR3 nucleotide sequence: TGTGCCAGCGCCGTCTCCATCTCCTACGAGCAGTACTTC. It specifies CASAVSISYEQYF.

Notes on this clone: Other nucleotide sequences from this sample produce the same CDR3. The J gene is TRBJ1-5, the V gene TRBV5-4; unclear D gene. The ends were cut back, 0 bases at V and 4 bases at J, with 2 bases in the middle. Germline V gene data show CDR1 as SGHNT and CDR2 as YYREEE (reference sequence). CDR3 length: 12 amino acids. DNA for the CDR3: TGTGCCAGCAGCTTGGATAATCAGCCCCAGCATTTT. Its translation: CASSLDNQPQHF.

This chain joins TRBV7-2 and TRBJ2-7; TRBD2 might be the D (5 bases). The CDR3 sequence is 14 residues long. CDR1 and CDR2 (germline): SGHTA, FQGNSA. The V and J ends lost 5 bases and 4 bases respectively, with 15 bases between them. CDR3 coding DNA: TGTGCCAGCAGCCCTGGGAGCTTGGAGTACGAGCAGTACTTC. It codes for CASSPGSLEYEQYF. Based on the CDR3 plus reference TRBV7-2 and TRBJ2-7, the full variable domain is GAGVSQSPSNKVTEKGKDVELRCDPISGHTALYWYRQSLGQGLEFLIYFQGNSAPDKSGLPSDRFSAERTGGSVSTLTIQRTQQEDSAVYLCASSPGSLEYEQYFGPGTRLTVT.

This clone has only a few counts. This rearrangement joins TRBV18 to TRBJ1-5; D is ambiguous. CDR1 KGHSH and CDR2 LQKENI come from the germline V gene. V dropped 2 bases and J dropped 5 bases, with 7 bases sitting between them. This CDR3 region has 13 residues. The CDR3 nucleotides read TGTGCCAGCTCACCAGTCGTGGATCAGCCCCAGCATTTT. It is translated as CASSPVVDQPQHF.

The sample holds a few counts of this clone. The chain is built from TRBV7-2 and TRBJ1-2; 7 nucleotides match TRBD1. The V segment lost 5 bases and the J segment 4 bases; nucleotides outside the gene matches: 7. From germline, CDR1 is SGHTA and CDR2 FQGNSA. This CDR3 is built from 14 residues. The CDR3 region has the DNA TGTGCCAGCAGCACGGGACAGCTTCTCTATGGCTACACCTTC. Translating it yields CASSTGQLLYGYTF.

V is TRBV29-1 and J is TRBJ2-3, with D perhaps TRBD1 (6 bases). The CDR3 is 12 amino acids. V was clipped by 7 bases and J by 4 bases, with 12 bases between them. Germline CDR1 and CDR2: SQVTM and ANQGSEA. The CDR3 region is CSAQQGPDTQYF. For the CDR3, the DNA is TGCAGCGCACAACAGGGCCCAGATACGCAGTATTTT.

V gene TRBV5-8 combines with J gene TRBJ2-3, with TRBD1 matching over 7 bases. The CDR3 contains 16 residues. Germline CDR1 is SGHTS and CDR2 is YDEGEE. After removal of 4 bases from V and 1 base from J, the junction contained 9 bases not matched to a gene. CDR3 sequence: CASSLEQGSGTDTQYF. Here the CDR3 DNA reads TGTGCCAGCAGCCTCGAACAGGGGTCCGGCACAGATACGCAGTATTTT.

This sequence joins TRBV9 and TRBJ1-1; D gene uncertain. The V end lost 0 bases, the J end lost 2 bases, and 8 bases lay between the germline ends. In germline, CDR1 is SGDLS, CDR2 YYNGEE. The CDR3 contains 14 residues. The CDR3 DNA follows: TGTGCCAGCAGCGTAGGGCAAGCAAACACTGAAGCTTTCTTT. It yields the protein CASSVGQANTEAFF.

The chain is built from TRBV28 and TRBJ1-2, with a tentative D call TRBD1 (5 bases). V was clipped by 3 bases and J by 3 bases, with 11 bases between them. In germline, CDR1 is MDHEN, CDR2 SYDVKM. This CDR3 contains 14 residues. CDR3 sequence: CASSLPSGDYGYTF. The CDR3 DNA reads TGTGCCAGCAGTTTGCCCTCGGGGGACTATGGCTACACCTTC.

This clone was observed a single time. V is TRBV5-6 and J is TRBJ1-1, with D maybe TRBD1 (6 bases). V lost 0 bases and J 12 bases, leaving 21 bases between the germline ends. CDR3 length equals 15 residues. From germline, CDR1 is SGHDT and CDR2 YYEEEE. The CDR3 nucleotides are TGTGCCAGCAGCTTGGTGGGTAGACAGGCCAGGGATACTTTCTTT. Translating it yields CASSLVGRQARDTFF.

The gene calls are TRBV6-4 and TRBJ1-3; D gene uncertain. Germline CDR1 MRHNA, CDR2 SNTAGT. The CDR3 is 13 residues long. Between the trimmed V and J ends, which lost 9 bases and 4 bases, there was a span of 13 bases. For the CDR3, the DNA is TGTGCCAGTTCTCCCGAGGCCGGAAACACCATATATTTT. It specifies CASSPEAGNTIYF.

The CDR3 DNA reads as TGTGCCAGCAGCGGGACTACAGGGGGCACTGAAGCTTTCTTT. Translating it yields CASSGTTGGTEAFF. This rearrangement joins TRBV5-6 to TRBJ1-1; 8 nucleotides agree with TRBD1. There are 14 residues in the CDR3. Losses at the gene ends were 4 bases for V and 4 bases for J; bases not matched to a gene: 6. CDR1 is SGHDT, CDR2 YYEEEE, per germline.

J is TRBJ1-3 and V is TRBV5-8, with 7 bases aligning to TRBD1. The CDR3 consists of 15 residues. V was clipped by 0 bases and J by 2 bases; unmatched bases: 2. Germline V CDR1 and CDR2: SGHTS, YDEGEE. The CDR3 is CASSLAGTAGNTIYF. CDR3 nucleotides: TGTGCCAGCAGCTTGGCCGGGACAGCTGGAAACACCATATATTTT.

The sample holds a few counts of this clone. CDR3 sequence: CASRRPWGGSGYTF. Here the CDR3 DNA reads TGTGCCAGCAGGCGGCCGTGGGGTGGTAGTGGCTACACCTTC. This chain links TRBV11-2 with TRBJ1-2, with D unresolved. The CDR3 is 14 residues long. Trimming cost V 6 bases and J 7 bases, with 18 bases left between them. The germline gives CDR1 SGHAT, CDR2 FQNNGV.

CDR3 sequence (DNA): TGTGCCAGCAAAAGGTGGGGGAACTCTGGAAACACCATATATTTT. Translating gives CASKRWGNSGNTIYF. The V call is TRBV28, the J call TRBJ1-3, with D perhaps matching TRBD1 (5 bases). Per germline, CDR1 MDHEN and CDR2 SYDVKM. The CDR3 contains 15 residues. V lost 7 bases and J lost 0, with 13 bases in between.

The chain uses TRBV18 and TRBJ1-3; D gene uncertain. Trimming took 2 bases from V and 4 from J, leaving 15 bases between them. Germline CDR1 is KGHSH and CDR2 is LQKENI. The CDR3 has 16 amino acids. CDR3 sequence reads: CASSPSVKVTGNTIYF. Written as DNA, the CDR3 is TGTGCCAGCTCACCATCGGTCAAAGTTACCGGAAACACCATATATTTT.